One sample yielded the 18 T cell receptor beta chains listed below, sequenced in a study of Ad26.COV2.S vaccination and SARS-CoV-2 variants. The sample's treatment: roughly 20 received Ad26.COV2.S at low or high dose, single or two shots; a few received placebo; per-sample allocation not given. Each sample was drawn 63 days after the first injection (of vaccine or placebo). The data were produced by immunoSEQ multiplex PCR, yet TCRdb's version contains in-frame clones alone and is incomplete. Of hundreds of thousands of clones listed, around 86% were seen once; the top ten hold roughly 3.1%. This material consisted of peripheral blood, taken in a trial of Ad26.COV2.S vaccine versus placebo. These receptor sequences come from a person aged 18 to 65 who received the Ad26.COV2.S COVID-19 vaccine or a placebo.

The chain is built from TRBV5-6 and TRBJ1-2; tentative D call: TRBD1 (6 bases). The length of the CDR3 is 16 residues. Trimming removed 0 bases from V and 5 bases from J, with 17 bases in between. Germline CDR1 reads SGHDT; CDR2 reads YYEEEE. The CDR3 DNA reads as TGTGCCAGCAGCTTGGGAGGACAGAGCTTACTATATGGCTACACCTTC. It codes for CASSLGGQSLLYGYTF.

The V call is TRBV19, the J call TRBJ2-5; 12 nucleotides line up with TRBD2. CDR1 is LNHDA and CDR2 is SQIVND in the germline V gene (reference sequence). The CDR3 loop spans 16 amino acids. After removal of 1 base from V and 3 bases from J, the junction contained 3 bases not matched to a gene. The CDR3 protein is CASSIVLAGGKETQYF. CDR3 nucleotide sequence: TGTGCCAGTAGTATAGTTCTAGCGGGGGGGAAAGAGACCCAGTACTTC.

Points on this clone: The same CDR3 arises from other DNA sequences in this sample as well. In DNA, the CDR3 is TGCGCCAGCAGCCAAGAAGGGTCTGGGGCCAACGTCCTGACTTTC. Translated, it gives CASSQEGSGANVLTF. This chain connects TRBV4-1 to TRBJ2-6; D is unclear. Trimming shortened V by 0 bases and J by 1 base, and 4 bases separated the two germline ends. The CDR3 contains 15 residues. Germline CDR1 reads MGHRA; CDR2 reads YSYEKL.

Notes on this clone: Relative to the germline gene, one junction end is altered; a read error may explain this. V usage is TRBV5-8 and J usage is TRBJ1-2; no clear D. This CDR3 is built from 9 residues. Germline CDR1 and CDR2: SGHTS and YDEGEE. For the CDR3, the DNA is TGTGCCAGCAGCTTGGTGCTCAATTTC. This gives the protein CASSLVLNF.

This chain connects TRBV7-3 to TRBJ2-1; 9 nucleotides agree with TRBD2. The length of the CDR3 is 17 residues. V shed 0 bases and J 6 bases; nucleotides not matched to a gene: 9. Germline values: CDR1 SGHTA, CDR2 FQGTGA. CDR3 nucleotides: TGTGCCAGCAGCTTAACGGGGCGGGGGACTAGCATCAATGAGCAGTTCTTC. Protein product: CASSLTGRGTSINEQFF.

This rearrangement joins TRBV24-1 to TRBJ1-3, with TRBD1 matching 8 bases. Germline V CDR1 and CDR2: KGHDR, SFDVKD. The CDR3 totals 14 residues. V was clipped by 1 base and J by 12 bases; unmatched bases: 7. The CDR3 coding sequence is TGTGCCACCAGTGATTTTCAGGACAGGGTCCACATATATTTT. Its protein is CATSDFQDRVHIYF.

The CDR3 DNA follows: TGTGCCAGTAGTACGACAGTTTTGAATGAGCAGTTCTTC. Amino acid sequence: CASSTTVLNEQFF. The chain uses TRBV19 and TRBJ2-1, with a weak D call TRBD1 (5 bases). Germline V gene lookup returns CDR1 LNHDA and CDR2 SQIVND (reference sequence). The CDR3 is 13 amino acids. The V end lost 4 bases, the J end lost 7 bases, and 11 bases lay between the germline ends.

Only a few counts were recorded for this clone. This chain joins TRBV6-1 and TRBJ1-2; D is undetermined. V lost 1 base, J lost 5 bases, and 11 bases lay in between. CDR1 is MNHNS and CDR2 is SASEGT in the germline V gene. This CDR3 is built from 14 residues. CDR3 DNA sequence: TGTGCCAGCAGTGAAGGGGGAGGGAGGTATGGCTACACCTTC. Its translation is CASSEGGGRYGYTF.

This clone has just one count. V and J are TRBV7-8 and TRBJ1-5, with 7 bases identical to TRBD1. Germline V lookup: CDR1 SGHVS, CDR2 FQNEAQ. CDR3 length equals 16 residues. The ends lost 1 base at V and 5 bases at J; junction bases unmatched: 8. CDR3 residues: CASSLVARGRHQPQHF. Written as DNA, the CDR3 is TGTGCCAGCAGCTTAGTCGCCAGGGGGAGGCATCAGCCCCAGCATTTT.

The J gene is TRBJ1-6, the V gene TRBV5-1; no clear D gene. V was trimmed by 0 bases and J by 2 bases, leaving 6 bases between them. Germline values: CDR1 SGHRS, CDR2 YFSETQ. The CDR3 is made up of 15 amino acids. CDR3 coding DNA: TGCGCCAGCAGCTTGGTTCCACCCTATAATTCACCCCTCCACTTT. Protein sequence: CASSLVPPYNSPLHF.

The chain recombines TRBV6-5 with TRBJ1-4; TRBD1 is a possible D gene (6 bases). The V gene lost 8 bases and the J gene lost 4 bases, with 11 bases spanning the gap. Germline CDR1 and CDR2: MNHEY and SVGAGI. The CDR3 contains 13 residues. In DNA, the CDR3 is TGTGCCAGCGGAAGGGACATTAATGAAAAACTGTTTTTT. Encoded protein: CASGRDINEKLFF.

This clone was counted once. The gene calls are TRBV18 and TRBJ2-5, with TRBD2 matching over 10 bases. The CDR3 loop spans 16 amino acids. V was clipped by 0 bases and J by 1 base; unmatched bases: 2. Germline-derived CDR1 and CDR2 are KGHSH and LQKENI. The CDR3 region has the DNA TGTGCCAGCTCACCACCTAGCGGGGGGCGCCAAGAGACCCAGTACTTC. Protein: CASSPPSGGRQETQYF.

The chain links TRBV6-5 to TRBJ2-1; possibly TRBD2 for D (7 bases). Per germline, CDR1 MNHEY and CDR2 SVGAGI. This CDR3 contains 15 residues. V was trimmed by 5 bases and J by 4 bases, leaving 15 bases between them. CDR3 sequence reads: CASSPSGEGYNEQFF. As DNA, the CDR3 is TGTGCCAGCAGTCCTTCAGGGGAGGGATACAATGAGCAGTTCTTC.

The rearrangement links TRBV20-1 to TRBJ1-2; D call uncertain. The V gene lost 7 bases and the J gene lost 5 bases, with 11 bases spanning the gap. The CDR3 loop spans 11 amino acids. Germline values: CDR1 DFQATT, CDR2 SNEGSKA (reference sequence). The CDR3: CSVSTGYGYTF. The CDR3 DNA reads TGCAGTGTCTCGACCGGATATGGCTACACCTTC.

This clone has only a few counts. The gene calls are TRBV9 and TRBJ1-1; tentative D call: TRBD1 (6 bases). This CDR3 has 15 residues. Trimming removed 4 bases from V and 6 bases from J, with 19 bases in between. Germline CDR1 SGDLS, CDR2 YYNGEE. The chain's CDR3 is CASSRTQGGYAEAFF. Written as DNA, the CDR3 is TGTGCCAGCAGCCGAACACAGGGTGGGTACGCTGAAGCTTTCTTT.

Written as DNA, the CDR3 is TGTGCCAGCAGCTTAGGGAAAGACACTGAAGCTTTCTTT. This encodes CASSLGKDTEAFF. The gene calls are TRBV7-9 and TRBJ1-1, with no clear D. CDR1 SEHNR and CDR2 FQNEAQ come from the germline V gene (reference sequence). The CDR3 spans 13 residues. The ends were cut back, 1 base at V and 3 bases at J, with 6 bases in the middle.

This rearrangement joins TRBV27 to TRBJ2-6, with D possibly TRBD2 on 6 matching bases. The CDR3 runs 13 residues. CDR1 and CDR2 from the germline V gene are MNHEY and SMNVEV (reference sequence). With 5 bases removed from V and 7 bases from J, the gap between germline ends came to 9 bases. CDR3 DNA: TGTGCCAGCAGTCCCGGGGGAGCCAACGTCCTGACTTTC. Amino acids: CASSPGGANVLTF.

The chain recombines TRBV30 with TRBJ1-1; D possibly corresponds to TRBD1 (5 bases). The V end was cut by 3 bases, the J end by 3 bases, with 14 bases between. Per the germline V gene, CDR1 is GTSNPN and CDR2 is SVGIG (reference sequence). The CDR3 consists of 14 residues. CDR3 amino acids: CAWRQLRGYTEAFF. The CDR3 DNA sequence: TGTGCCTGGAGGCAGTTGAGGGGCTACACTGAAGCTTTCTTT.